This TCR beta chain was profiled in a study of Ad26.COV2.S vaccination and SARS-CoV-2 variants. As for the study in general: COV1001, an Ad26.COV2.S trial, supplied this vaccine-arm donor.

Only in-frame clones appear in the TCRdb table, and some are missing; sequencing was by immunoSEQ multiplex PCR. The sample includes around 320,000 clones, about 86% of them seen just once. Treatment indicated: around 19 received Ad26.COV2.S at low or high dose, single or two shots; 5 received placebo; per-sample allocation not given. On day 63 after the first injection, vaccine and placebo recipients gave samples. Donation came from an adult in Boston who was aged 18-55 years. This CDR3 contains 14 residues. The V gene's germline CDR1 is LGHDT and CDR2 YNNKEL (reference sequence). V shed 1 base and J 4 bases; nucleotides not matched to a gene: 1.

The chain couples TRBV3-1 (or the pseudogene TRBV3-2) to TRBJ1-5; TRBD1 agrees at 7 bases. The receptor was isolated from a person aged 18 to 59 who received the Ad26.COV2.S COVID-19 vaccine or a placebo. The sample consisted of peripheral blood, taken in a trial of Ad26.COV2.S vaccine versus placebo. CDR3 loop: CASSQVQGNQPQHF. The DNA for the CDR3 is TGTGCCAGCAGCCAAGTACAGGGGAATCAGCCCCAGCATTTT.